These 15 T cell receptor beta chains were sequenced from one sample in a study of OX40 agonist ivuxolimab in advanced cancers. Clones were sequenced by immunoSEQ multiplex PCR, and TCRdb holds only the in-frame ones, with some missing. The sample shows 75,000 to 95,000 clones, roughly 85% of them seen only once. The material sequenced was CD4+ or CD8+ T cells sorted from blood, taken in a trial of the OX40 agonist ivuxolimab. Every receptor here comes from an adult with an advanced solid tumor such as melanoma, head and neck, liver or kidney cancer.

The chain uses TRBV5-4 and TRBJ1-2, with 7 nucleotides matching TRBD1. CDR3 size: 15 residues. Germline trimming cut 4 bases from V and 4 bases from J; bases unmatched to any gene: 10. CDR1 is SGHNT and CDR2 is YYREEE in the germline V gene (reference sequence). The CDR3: CASSPGQYPAYGYTF. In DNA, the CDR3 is TGTGCCAGCAGCCCGGGACAGTACCCCGCCTATGGCTACACCTTC. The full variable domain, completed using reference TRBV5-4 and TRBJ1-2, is ETGVTQSPTHLIKTRGQQVTLRCSSQSGHNTVSWYQQALGQGPQFIFQYYREEENGRGNFPPRFSGLQFPNYSSELNVNALELDDSALYLCASSPGQYPAYGYTFGSGTRLTVV.

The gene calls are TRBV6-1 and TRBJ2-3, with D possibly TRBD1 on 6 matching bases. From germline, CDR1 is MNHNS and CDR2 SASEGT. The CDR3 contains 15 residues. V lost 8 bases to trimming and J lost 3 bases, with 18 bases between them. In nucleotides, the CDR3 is TGTGCCAGCTTAGGTTGGAACAGGGTAACAGATACGCAGTATTTT. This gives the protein CASLGWNRVTDTQYF.

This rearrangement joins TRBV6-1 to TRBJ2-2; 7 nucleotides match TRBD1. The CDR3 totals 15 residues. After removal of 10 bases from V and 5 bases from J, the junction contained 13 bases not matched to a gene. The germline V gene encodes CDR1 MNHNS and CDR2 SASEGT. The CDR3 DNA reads TGTGCCATCGTTTCCCAGGCCAGGGGGACCGGGGAGCTGTTTTTT. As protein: CAIVSQARGTGELFF.

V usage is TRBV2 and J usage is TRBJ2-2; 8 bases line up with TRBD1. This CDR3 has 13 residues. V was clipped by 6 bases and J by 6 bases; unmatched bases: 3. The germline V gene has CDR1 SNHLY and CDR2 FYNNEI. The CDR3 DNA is TGTGCCAGCAGGGACAGGGTGGCCGGGGAGCTGTTTTTT. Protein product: CASRDRVAGELFF.

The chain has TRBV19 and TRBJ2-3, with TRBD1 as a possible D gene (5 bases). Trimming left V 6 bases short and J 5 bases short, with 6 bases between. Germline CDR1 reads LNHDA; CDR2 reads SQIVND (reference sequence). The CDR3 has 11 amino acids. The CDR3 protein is CASSQGDTQYF. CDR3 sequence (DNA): TGTGCCAGTAGCCAGGGAGATACGCAGTATTTT.

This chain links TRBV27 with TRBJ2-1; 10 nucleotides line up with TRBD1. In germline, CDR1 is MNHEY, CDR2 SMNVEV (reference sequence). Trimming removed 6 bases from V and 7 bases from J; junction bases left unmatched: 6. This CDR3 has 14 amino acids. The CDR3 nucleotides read TGTGCCAGCAGCTCAAAGGGACAGGGGAATGAGCAGTTCTTC. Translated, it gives CASSSKGQGNEQFF.

CDR3 in amino acids: CASSPRTGGFYGYTF. The CDR3 region has the DNA TGTGCCAGCAGCCCCAGGACAGGGGGATTCTATGGCTACACCTTC. The chain couples TRBV9 to TRBJ1-2, with 10 bases matching TRBD1. This CDR3 has 15 amino acids. Germline CDR1 reads SGDLS; CDR2 reads YYNGEE. Unmatched junction bases numbered 7, after V lost 4 bases and J lost 4 bases. Together with reference TRBV9 and TRBJ1-2, the CDR3 gives the full variable domain: DSGVTQTPKHLITATGQRVTLRCSPRSGDLSVYWYQQSLDQGLQFLIQYYNGEERAKGNILERFSAQQFPDLHSELNLSSLELGDSALYFCASSPRTGGFYGYTFGSGTRLTVV.

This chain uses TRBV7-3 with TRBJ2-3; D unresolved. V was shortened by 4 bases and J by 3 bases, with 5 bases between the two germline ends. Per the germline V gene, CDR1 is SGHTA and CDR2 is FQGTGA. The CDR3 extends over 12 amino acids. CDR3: CASSYATDTQYF. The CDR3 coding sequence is TGTGCCAGCAGCTACGCTACAGATACGCAGTATTTT.

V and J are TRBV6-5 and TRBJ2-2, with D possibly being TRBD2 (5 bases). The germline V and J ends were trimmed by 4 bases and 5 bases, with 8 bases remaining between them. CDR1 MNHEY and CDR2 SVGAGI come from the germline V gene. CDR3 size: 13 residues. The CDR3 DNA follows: TGTGCCAGCAGTTCGCCGGGAACCGGGGAGCTGTTTTTT. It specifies CASSSPGTGELFF.

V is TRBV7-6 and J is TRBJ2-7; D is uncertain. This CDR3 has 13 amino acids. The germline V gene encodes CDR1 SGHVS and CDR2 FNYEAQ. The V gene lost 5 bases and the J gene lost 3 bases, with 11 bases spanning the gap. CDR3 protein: CASSPERFYEQYF. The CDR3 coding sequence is TGTGCCAGCAGCCCCGAGCGTTTCTACGAGCAGTACTTC.

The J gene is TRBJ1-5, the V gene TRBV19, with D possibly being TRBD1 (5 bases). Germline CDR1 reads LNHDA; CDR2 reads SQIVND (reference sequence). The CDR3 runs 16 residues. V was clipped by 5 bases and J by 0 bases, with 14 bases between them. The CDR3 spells CASSGLGANSNQPQHF. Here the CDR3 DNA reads TGTGCCAGTAGTGGATTAGGGGCGAATAGCAATCAGCCCCAGCATTTT.

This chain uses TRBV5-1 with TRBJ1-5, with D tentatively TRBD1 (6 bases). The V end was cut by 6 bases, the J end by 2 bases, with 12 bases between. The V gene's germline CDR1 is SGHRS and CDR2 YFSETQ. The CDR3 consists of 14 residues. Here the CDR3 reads CASKAGEGNQPQHF. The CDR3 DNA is TGCGCCAGCAAGGCAGGGGAAGGCAATCAGCCCCAGCATTTT.

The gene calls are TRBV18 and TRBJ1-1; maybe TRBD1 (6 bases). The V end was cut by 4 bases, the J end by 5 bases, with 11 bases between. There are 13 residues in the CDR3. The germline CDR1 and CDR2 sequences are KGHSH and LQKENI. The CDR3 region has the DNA TGTGCCAGCTCACTAACAGGGTCGACTGAAGCTTTCTTT. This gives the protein CASSLTGSTEAFF.

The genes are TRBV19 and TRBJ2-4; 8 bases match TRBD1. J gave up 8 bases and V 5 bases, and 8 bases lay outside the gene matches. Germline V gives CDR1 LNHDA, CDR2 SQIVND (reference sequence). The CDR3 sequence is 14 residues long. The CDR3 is CASSPRTGLDIQYF. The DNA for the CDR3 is TGTGCCAGTAGTCCACGGACAGGGTTAGACATTCAGTACTTC.

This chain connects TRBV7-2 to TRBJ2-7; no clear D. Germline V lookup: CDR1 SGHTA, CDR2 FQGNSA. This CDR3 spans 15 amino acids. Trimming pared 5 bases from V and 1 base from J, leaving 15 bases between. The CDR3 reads CASSVSRSTSYEQYF. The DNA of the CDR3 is TGTGCCAGCAGCGTATCACGGTCCACGTCCTACGAGCAGTACTTC.